This is a list of T cell receptor beta chains from one sample in a study of cytomegalovirus exposure and HLA in healthy donors. Profiling relied on immunoSEQ multiplex PCR, and the TCRdb table lists in-frame clones only, not all of them. The sample yields 200,000 or so clones, more than 70% seen once. The sample taken for sequencing was PBMCs. These receptors were obtained from a boy aged 5 to 17 in good health and CMV-seronegative. Both conserved end residues are part of each CDR3. The D gene is left open where the match is weak. Size values are once, few and many counts, or a class for expanded clones, and some rows have none.

D gene	clone size	V gene	J gene	CDR3 protein	CDR3 DNA
NA	NA	TRBV4-1	TRBJ1-4	CASSQDAGRRTNEKLFF	TGCGCCAGCAGCCAAGATGCGGGGCGACGGACTAATGAAAAACTGTTTTTT
NA	many	TRBV10-3	TRBJ1-1	CAIQSNTEAFF	TGTGCCATCCAATCGAACACTGAAGCTTTCTTT
TRBD1	NA	TRBV5-6	TRBJ1-5	CASSSGQGLKSGGNQPQHF	TGTGCCAGCAGCTCAGGACAGGGCCTAAAGTCAGGTGGCAATCAGCCCCAGCATTTT
NA	NA	TRBV7-2	TRBJ2-3	CAIGLTTDTQYF	TGTGCCATCGGACTCACCACAGATACGCAGTATTTT
TRBD1	NA	TRBV28	TRBJ1-1	CASSSPTTGWYTEAFF	TGTGCCAGCAGTTCTCCTACGACAGGGTGGTACACTGAAGCTTTCTTT
NA	NA	TRBV4-1	TRBJ1-5	CASSQATGPWQPQHF	TGCGCCAGCAGCCAAGCTACAGGTCCTTGGCAGCCCCAGCATTTT
NA	NA	TRBV28	TRBJ1-2	CASRRPQGRDGYTF	TGTGCCAGCAGACGCCCCCAGGGCAGGGATGGCTACACCTTC
NA	NA	TRBV28	TRBJ1-1	CASSRLRGRREEAFF	TGTGCCAGCAGTCGATTAAGGGGAAGGAGGGAAGAAGCTTTCTTT
TRBD1	once	TRBV7-6	TRBJ2-5	CASSLGWAGGRETQYF	TGTGCCAGCAGCTTAGGGTGGGCAGGGGGCAGAGAGACCCAGTACTTC
TRBD1	NA	TRBV5-1	TRBJ2-2	CASSLKDRVTGELFF	TGCGCCAGCAGCTTGAAGGACAGGGTCACCGGGGAGCTGTTTTTT
TRBD1	NA	TRBV18	TRBJ2-7	CASSPPGTGGYEQYF	TGTGCCAGCTCACCACCGGGGACAGGGGGCTACGAGCAGTACTTC
NA	NA	TRBV11-2	TRBJ1-1	CASSLVRGRTTEAFF	TGTGCCAGCAGCTTAGTTCGGGGGAGGACTACTGAAGCTTTCTTT
TRBD2	NA	TRBV11-2	TRBJ2-1	CASSLGTSSYNEQFF	TGTGCCAGCAGTTTGGGGACTAGCAGCTACAATGAGCAGTTCTTC
TRBD1	NA	TRBV4-1	TRBJ2-3	CASSQGSTGDTQYF	TGCGCCAGCAGCCAAGGCTCGACAGGGGATACGCAGTATTTT
NA	NA	TRBV6-1	TRBJ2-7	CASIRLGKYEQYF	TGTGCCAGCATCCGACTAGGAAAGTACGAGCAGTACTTC
NA	NA	TRBV6-6	TRBJ2-2	CASNPGNTGELFF	TGTGCCAGCAATCCGGGAAACACCGGGGAGCTGTTTTTT
TRBD1	NA	TRBV7-8	TRBJ2-3	CASSLRTGTGRTDTQYF	TGTGCCAGCAGCCTCAGAACCGGGACAGGGAGGACAGATACGCAGTATTTT
NA	NA	TRBV9	TRBJ2-1	CASSVGGSAHYNEQFF	TGTGCCAGCAGCGTAGGGGGTAGCGCCCACTACAATGAGCAGTTCTTC
NA	NA	TRBV7-6	TRBJ1-4	CASSSSGGSNEKLFF	TGTGCCAGCAGCTCCTCCGGGGGGTCTAATGAAAAACTGTTTTTT
TRBD1	NA	TRBV2	TRBJ1-2	CASSSTFGQDSYGYTF	TGTGCCAGCAGCTCGACCTTTGGACAGGACTCCTATGGCTACACCTTC
TRBD1	NA	TRBV6-4	TRBJ2-2	CASRPDRANTGELFF	TGTGCCAGCAGACCTGACAGGGCGAACACCGGGGAGCTGTTTTTT